This TCR beta chain was recorded in a study of blood T cell repertoires in COVID-19. Germline assignment: CDR1 MDHEN and CDR2 SYDVKM. V trimming: 3 bases; J trimming: 0 bases; junction bases outside the gene matches: 2. The CDR3 has 15 residues. Repertoires were generated with immunoSEQ multiplex PCR, while TCRdb's copy carries only in-frame clones and drops some. This table has 90,000 to 100,000 clones, about nine tenths appearing once. The TCR was taken from a man in his fifties or sixties with acute or convalescent COVID-19. The source material was peripheral blood. The chain employs TRBV28 and TRBJ2-7, with 10 bases matching TRBD2. The CDR3 DNA is TGTGCCAGCAGTTTTCTAGCGGGAGCCTCCTACGAGCAGTACTTC. As protein: CASSFLAGASYEQYF.